The T cell receptor beta chain described here comes from a study of T cell changes during pregnancy in multiple sclerosis. The CDR3 has 13 amino acids. Germline CDR1 SGHTS, CDR2 YDEGEE. V lost 7 bases and J 5 bases, leaving 13 bases between the germline ends. Some clones are missing from TCRdb's copy, which holds only in-frame ones; the method was immunoSEQ multiplex PCR. This table has about 80,000 clones, approximately 90% appearing once. V gene TRBV5-8 combines with J gene TRBJ2-1, with D perhaps TRBD2 (7 bases). This clonotype was obtained from a female donor with multiple sclerosis, enrolled in a pregnancy study. Sequences were derived from peripheral blood, sampled before pregnancy. The CDR3 sequence: CASGGAANNEQFF. The CDR3 DNA follows: TGTGCCAGCGGGGGGGCAGCGAACAATGAGCAGTTCTTC.